This T cell receptor beta chain was recorded in a study of OX40 agonist ivuxolimab in advanced cancers. Patients had blood sampled at baseline and again on cycle 4 day 1 and cycle 7 day 1. The CDR3 extends over 13 amino acids. Germline V gene sequence: CDR1 SNHLY, CDR2 FYNNEI. Unmatched junction bases numbered 2, after V lost 4 bases and J lost 3 bases. Some clones are missing from TCRdb's copy, which holds only in-frame ones; the method was immunoSEQ multiplex PCR. The repertoire holds roughly 92,000 clones, with around 90% as singletons. This sequence originates from an adult with an advanced solid tumor such as melanoma, head and neck, liver or kidney cancer. The sample here was CD4+ or CD8+ T cells sorted from blood, taken in a trial of the OX40 agonist ivuxolimab. This chain uses TRBV2 with TRBJ2-7, with 8 positions matching TRBD1. As DNA, the CDR3 is TGTGCCAGCAGTGGGGACAGGAACTACGAGCAGTACTTC. This gives the protein CASSGDRNYEQYF. The full variable domain, with the rest looked up from reference TRBV2 and TRBJ2-7, is EPEVTQTPSHQVTQMGQEVILRCVPISNHLYFYWYRQILGQKVEFLVSFYNNEISEKSEIFDDQFSVERPDGSNFTLKIRSTKLEDSAMYFCASSGDRNYEQYFGPGTRLTVT.